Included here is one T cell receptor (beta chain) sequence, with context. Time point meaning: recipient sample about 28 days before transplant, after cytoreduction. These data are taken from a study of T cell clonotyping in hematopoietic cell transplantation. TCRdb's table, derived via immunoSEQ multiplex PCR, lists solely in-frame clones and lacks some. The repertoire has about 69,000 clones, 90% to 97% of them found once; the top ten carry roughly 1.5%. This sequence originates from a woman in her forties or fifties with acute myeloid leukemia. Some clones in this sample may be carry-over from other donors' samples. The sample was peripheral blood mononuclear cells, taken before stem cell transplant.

CDR3 bases: TGTGCCAGCAGTTTTGGCACGTCTGGAAACACCATATATTTT. Protein sequence: CASSFGTSGNTIYF. The rearrangement uses TRBV27 and TRBJ1-3; D ambiguous. This CDR3 has 14 residues. Trimming removed 3 bases at V and 1 base at J, with 7 bases between. The germline V gene has CDR1 MNHEY and CDR2 SMNVEV (reference sequence).